The 5 T cell receptor beta chains presented below share a single source sample, sequenced in a study of spatial heterogeneity in lung cancer. Noted time point: blood at routine non-recurrence follow-up after resection. TCRdb ran MiXCR on the 5' RACE reads and lists one entry per CDR3 protein. The table lists 85,000 to 100,000 distinct CDR3 sequences, 15% to 20% of them singletons, with roughly a fifth in the top ten. Sequences were derived from PBMCs, sampled at follow-up. The receptor set was obtained from a male donor with early-stage non-small cell lung cancer.

CDR3: CASSHRTGISYEQYF. The CDR3 DNA follows: TGCGCCAGCAGCCACCGGACAGGGATTTCCTACGAGCAGTACTTC. V and J are TRBV4-1 and TRBJ2-7; 8 bases match TRBD1. Germline V lookup: CDR1 MGHRA, CDR2 YSYEKL. This CDR3 has 15 residues. The ends lost 3 bases at V and 1 base at J; junction bases unmatched: 5.

This clonotype was counted between two and nine times. The CDR3 protein is CASSPRGTGQETQYF. The CDR3 nucleotides are TGTGCCAGCAGTCCCCGTGGGACGGGCCAAGAGACCCAGTACTTC. The rearrangement joins TRBV28 to TRBJ2-5; possibly TRBD1 or TRBD2 for D (5 bases each). The length of the CDR3 is 15 residues. Trimming cost V 5 bases and J 1 base, with 14 bases left between them. Germline V gene sequence: CDR1 MDHEN, CDR2 SYDVKM. The full variable domain, its missing parts supplied by reference TRBV28 and TRBJ2-5, is DVKVTQSSRYLVKRTGEKVFLECVQDMDHENMFWYRQDPGLGLRLIYFSYDVKMKEKGDIPEGYSVSREKKERFSLILESASTNQTSMYLCASSPRGTGQETQYFGPGTRLLVL.

There are a few counts of this clonotype. V usage is TRBV2 and J usage is TRBJ2-3, with TRBD1 matching 7 bases. The germline gives CDR1 SNHLY, CDR2 FYNNEI. This CDR3 spans 15 amino acids. The ends lost 6 bases at V and 0 bases at J; junction bases unmatched: 6. The CDR3 sequence is CASRYDRVSTDTQYF. The CDR3 region has the DNA TGTGCCAGCAGATACGACAGGGTTAGCACAGATACGCAGTATTTT.

The rearrangement uses TRBV10-3 and TRBJ2-7; D is perhaps TRBD1 (6 bases). Trimming cost V 0 bases and J 5 bases, with 17 bases left between them. The CDR3 covers 16 residues. The germline gives CDR1 ENHRY, CDR2 SYGVKD. DNA of the CDR3: TGTGCCATCAGTGAGTCCTTCTCACAGGGAGCGGACGAGCAGTACGTC. This gives the protein CAISESFSQGADEQYV.

With regard to this clonotype: Its ends do not fully match the called genes, so a read error is possible. The CDR3 sequence is CAWNKDTDAFF. CDR3 nucleotide sequence: TGTGCCTGGAACAAAGACACTGACGCTTTCTTT. This chain links TRBV30 with TRBJ1-1, with D uncertain. CDR3 size: 11 residues. Germline CDR1 and CDR2: GTSNPN and SVGIG (reference sequence).